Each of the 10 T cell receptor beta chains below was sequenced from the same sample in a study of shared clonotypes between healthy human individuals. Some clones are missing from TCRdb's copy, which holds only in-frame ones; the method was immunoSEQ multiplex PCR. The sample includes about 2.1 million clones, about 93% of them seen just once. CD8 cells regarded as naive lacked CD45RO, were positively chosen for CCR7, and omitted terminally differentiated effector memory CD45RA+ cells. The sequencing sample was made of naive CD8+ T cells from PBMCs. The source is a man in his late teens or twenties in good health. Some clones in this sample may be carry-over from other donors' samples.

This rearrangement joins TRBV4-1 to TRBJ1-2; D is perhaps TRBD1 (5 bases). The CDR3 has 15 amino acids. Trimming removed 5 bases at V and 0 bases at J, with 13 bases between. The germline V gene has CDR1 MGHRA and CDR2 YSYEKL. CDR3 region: CASSSNRGANYGYTF. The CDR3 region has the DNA TGCGCCAGCAGCTCCAACCGGGGGGCTAACTATGGCTACACCTTC.

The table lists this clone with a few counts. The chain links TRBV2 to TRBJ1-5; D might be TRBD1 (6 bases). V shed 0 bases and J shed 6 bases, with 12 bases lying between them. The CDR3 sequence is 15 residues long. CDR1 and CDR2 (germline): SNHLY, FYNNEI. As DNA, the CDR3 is TGTGCCAGCAGTGAAGCAAGGGGGGCGGCTCAGCCCCAGCATTTT. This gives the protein CASSEARGAAQPQHF.

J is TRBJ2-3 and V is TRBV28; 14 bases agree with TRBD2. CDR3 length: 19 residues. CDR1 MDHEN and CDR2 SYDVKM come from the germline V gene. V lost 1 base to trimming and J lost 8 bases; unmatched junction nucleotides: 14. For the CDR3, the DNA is TGTGCCAGCAGTTTATTCAGACAACGACTAGCGGGAGGGCCAGGTACGCAGTATTTT. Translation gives CASSLFRQRLAGGPGTQYF.

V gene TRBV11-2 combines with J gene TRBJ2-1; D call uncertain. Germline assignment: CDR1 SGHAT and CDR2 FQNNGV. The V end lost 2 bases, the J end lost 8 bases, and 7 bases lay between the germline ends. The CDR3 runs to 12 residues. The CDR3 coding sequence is TGTGCCAGCAGCTTAAAGTACGATGAGCAGTTCTTC. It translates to CASSLKYDEQFF.

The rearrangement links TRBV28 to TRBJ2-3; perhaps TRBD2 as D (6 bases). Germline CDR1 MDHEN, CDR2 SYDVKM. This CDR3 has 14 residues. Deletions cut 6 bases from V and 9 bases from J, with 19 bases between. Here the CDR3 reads CASRPTGDPITQYF. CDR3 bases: TGTGCCAGCAGACCCACGGGAGACCCGATAACGCAGTATTTT. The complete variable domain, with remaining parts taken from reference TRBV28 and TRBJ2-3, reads DVKVTQSSRYLVKRTGEKVFLECVQDMDHENMFWYRQDPGLGLRLIYFSYDVKMKEKGDIPEGYSVSREKKERFSLILESASTNQTSMYLCASRPTGDPITQYFGPGTRLTVL.

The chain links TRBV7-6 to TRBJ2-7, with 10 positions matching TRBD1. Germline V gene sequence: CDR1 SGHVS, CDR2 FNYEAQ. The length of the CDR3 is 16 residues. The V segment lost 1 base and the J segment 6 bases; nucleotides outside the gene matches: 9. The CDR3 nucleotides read TGTGCCAGCAGCTTAGGCCCGGGACAGGGGATCTCCGAGCAGTACTTC. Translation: CASSLGPGQGISEQYF.

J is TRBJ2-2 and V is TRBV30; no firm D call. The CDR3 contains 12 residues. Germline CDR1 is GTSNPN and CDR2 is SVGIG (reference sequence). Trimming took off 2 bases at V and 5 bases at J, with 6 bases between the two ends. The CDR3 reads CAWSSLTGELFF. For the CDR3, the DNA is TGTGCCTGGAGTTCGCTGACCGGGGAGCTGTTTTTT.

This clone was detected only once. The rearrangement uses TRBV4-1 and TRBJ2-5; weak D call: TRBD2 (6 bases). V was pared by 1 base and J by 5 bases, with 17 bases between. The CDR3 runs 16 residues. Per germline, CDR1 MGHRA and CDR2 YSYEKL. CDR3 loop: CASSQVLFSGGETQYF. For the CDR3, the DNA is TGCGCCAGCAGCCAAGTTCTCTTTAGCGGTGGGGAGACCCAGTACTTC.

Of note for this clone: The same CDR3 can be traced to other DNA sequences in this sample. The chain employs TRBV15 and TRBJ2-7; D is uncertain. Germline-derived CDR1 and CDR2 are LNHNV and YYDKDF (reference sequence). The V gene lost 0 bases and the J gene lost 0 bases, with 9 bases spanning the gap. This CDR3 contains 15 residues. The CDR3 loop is CATSRERTSSYEQYF. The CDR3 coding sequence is TGTGCCACCAGCAGAGAAAGGACCAGCTCCTACGAGCAGTACTTC.

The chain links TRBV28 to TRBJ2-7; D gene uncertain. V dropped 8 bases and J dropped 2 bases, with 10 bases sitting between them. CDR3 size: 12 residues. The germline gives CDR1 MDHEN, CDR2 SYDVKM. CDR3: CASQTPTYEQYF. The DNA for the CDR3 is TGTGCCAGCCAGACACCCACCTACGAGCAGTACTTC.